The text below deals with one T cell receptor (beta chain). The antigen is not known. The table came from immunoSEQ multiplex PCR; TCRdb's copy has only in-frame clones and leaves some out. The top ten hold under 1.5% of the sample, which has more than 70,000 clones, roughly 87% seen once. This entry is derived from a study of T cell responses to AZD1222 COVID-19 vaccine. Study-level findings and limits: Scientists sampled the repertoires only once the peak T cell response had passed. Vaccine-associated CD4 TCRs spanned spike, dominant at 160-218 and 743-854. Nearly half of spike-specific TCRs reportedly go after variant regions that carry no mutations. It should be noted that donors were predominantly white British and more often female, and clonal diversity was possibly underestimated.

The V end was cut by 4 bases, the J end by 2 bases, with 8 bases between. Germline CDR1 is LGHDT and CDR2 is YNNKEL (reference sequence). CDR3 size: 14 residues. This sequence joins TRBV3-1 (or the pseudogene TRBV3-2) and TRBJ2-2; the D is unclear. The origin of this receptor is an adult who received the AZD1222 COVID-19 vaccine. The sequencing here drew on peripheral blood, taken 28 days after the second AZD1222 dose. CDR3 DNA sequence: TGTGCCAGCAGCCTTCGACGAAACACCGGGGAGCTGTTTTTT. It codes for CASSLRRNTGELFF.